Below are 20 T cell receptor beta chains sequenced from a single sample in a study of beta chain features in type 1 diabetes. Points from the study as a whole: Type 1 diabetes patients had moderately but significantly shorter TCRB CDR3s in all four CD4+ subsets.

Of the isolated RNA, all was reverse transcribed, and so the sequenced material was expressed TCRB transcripts. Here immunoSEQ multiplex PCR was the method, and the copy in TCRdb shows in-frame clones only, minus some. The sample contains approximately 170,000 clones, roughly 60% of which appear only once. Antigens for these TCRs are unknown. The specimen sequenced was naive CD4+ T cells from blood. These receptors all come from a man aged 25-40 years with type 1 diabetes.

The chain is built from TRBV4-1 and TRBJ1-1, with 7 bases aligning to TRBD1. V was pared by 3 bases and J by 7 bases, with 8 bases of the junction left unmatched. Germline CDR1 reads MGHRA; CDR2 reads YSYEKL. The CDR3 is 14 amino acids. As DNA, the CDR3 is TGCGCCAGCAGCCATGCGAACCGGGACAGTGAAGCTTTCTTT. Protein product: CASSHANRDSEAFF.

This chain links TRBV9 with TRBJ1-2; D is ambiguous. Germline V gene sequence: CDR1 SGDLS, CDR2 YYNGEE. The V gene lost 4 bases and the J gene lost 0 bases, with 13 bases spanning the gap. This CDR3 comprises 15 residues. The CDR3 sequence is CASSPWQNPNYGYTF. In DNA, the CDR3 is TGTGCCAGCAGCCCCTGGCAGAATCCTAACTATGGCTACACCTTC. Filled out from reference TRBV9 and TRBJ1-2, the complete variable domain reads DSGVTQTPKHLITATGQRVTLRCSPRSGDLSVYWYQQSLDQGLQFLIQYYNGEERAKGNILERFSAQQFPDLHSELNLSSLELGDSALYFCASSPWQNPNYGYTFGSGTRLTVV.

The CDR3 is CASSNDRAAGYTF. The CDR3 DNA follows: TGTGCCAGCAGTAACGACAGGGCGGCGGGCTACACCTTC. J is TRBJ1-2 and V is TRBV5-6; 7 bases fit TRBD1. Germline V gene lookup returns CDR1 SGHDT and CDR2 YYEEEE. The CDR3 length is 13 residues. The trim removed 5 bases at V and 8 bases at J, leaving 9 bases unmatched.

V and J are TRBV9 and TRBJ2-2; 8 bases are a match to TRBD2. V gave up 2 bases and J gave up 0 bases; unmatched junction bases: 6. CDR3 length: 17 residues. Germline V lookup: CDR1 SGDLS, CDR2 YYNGEE. As DNA, the CDR3 is TGTGCCAGCAGCGTCACCCCGGGACTAGCGAACACCGGGGAGCTGTTTTTT. Encoded protein: CASSVTPGLANTGELFF.

The CDR3: CASSLGTSNYGYTF. The CDR3 region has the DNA TGCGCCAGCAGCTTGGGGACGTCTAACTATGGCTACACCTTC. The J gene is TRBJ1-2, the V gene TRBV5-1, with D unclear. CDR3 length equals 14 residues. Per germline, CDR1 SGHRS and CDR2 YFSETQ. V gave up 0 bases and J gave up 0 bases, with 6 bases separating them.

CDR3 region: CASSLVGRSTDTQYF. CDR3 nucleotides: TGCGCCAGCAGCTTGGTCGGCAGGTCCACAGATACGCAGTATTTT. The chain recombines TRBV5-1 with TRBJ2-3; D gene ambiguous. Germline V gene lookup returns CDR1 SGHRS and CDR2 YFSETQ. The CDR3 extends over 15 amino acids. V lost 0 bases to trimming and J lost 2 bases, with 10 bases between them.

J is TRBJ1-6 and V is TRBV28; D gene uncertain. From germline, CDR1 is MDHEN and CDR2 SYDVKM. The CDR3 covers 13 residues. The V end was cut by 4 bases, the J end by 9 bases, with 10 bases between. Here the CDR3 DNA reads TGTGCCAGCAGTTCCATACTAACTTCACCCCTCCACTTT. It translates to CASSSILTSPLHF. Combining the CDR3 with reference TRBV28 and TRBJ1-6 gives the whole variable domain DVKVTQSSRYLVKRTGEKVFLECVQDMDHENMFWYRQDPGLGLRLIYFSYDVKMKEKGDIPEGYSVSREKKERFSLILESASTNQTSMYLCASSSILTSPLHFGNGTRLTVT.

This sequence joins TRBV7-2 and TRBJ2-5, with D unclear. V was trimmed by 5 bases and J by 0 bases, leaving 7 bases between them. CDR3 length: 13 residues. From germline, CDR1 is SGHTA and CDR2 FQGNSA. The CDR3 DNA is TGTGCCAGCAGCCGATCGTACCAAGAGACCCAGTACTTC. Amino acids: CASSRSYQETQYF. The whole variable domain, filled in from reference TRBV7-2 and TRBJ2-5, reads GAGVSQSPSNKVTEKGKDVELRCDPISGHTALYWYRQSLGQGLEFLIYFQGNSAPDKSGLPSDRFSAERTGGSVSTLTIQRTQQEDSAVYLCASSRSYQETQYFGPGTRLLVL.

The genes are TRBV29-1 and TRBJ2-1; D tentatively reads TRBD1 or TRBD2 (7 bases each). V was pared by 4 bases and J by 5 bases, with 15 bases between. Germline V gives CDR1 SQVTM, CDR2 ANQGSEA. The CDR3 length is 14 residues. The CDR3 sequence: CSVVRGGRDNEQFF. CDR3 nucleotide sequence: TGCAGCGTTGTCAGGGGGGGCCGGGACAATGAGCAGTTCTTC.

This chain connects TRBV6-5 to TRBJ2-3, with D uncertain. Trimming removed 5 bases at V and 2 bases at J, with 2 bases between. The CDR3 has 11 amino acids. Germline assignment: CDR1 MNHEY and CDR2 SVGAGI. The CDR3 sequence is CASSHTDTQYF. As DNA, the CDR3 is TGTGCCAGCAGTCACACAGATACGCAGTATTTT.

CDR3 protein: CASSEYGAGALETEAFF. For the CDR3, the DNA is TGTGCCAGCAGTGAATATGGCGCAGGGGCCCTGGAGACTGAAGCTTTCTTT. The V call is TRBV25-1, the J call TRBJ1-1, with a possible D match to TRBD1 (6 bases). Germline V gives CDR1 MGHDK, CDR2 SYGVNS. The CDR3 runs 17 residues. The V gene lost 0 bases and the J gene lost 5 bases, with 19 bases spanning the gap.

The chain carries TRBV25-1 and TRBJ1-6; D may be TRBD1 (5 bases). The CDR3 covers 15 residues. Trimming shortened V by 3 bases and J by 10 bases, and 16 bases separated the two germline ends. Germline values: CDR1 MGHDK, CDR2 SYGVNS. The CDR3 coding sequence is TGTGCCAGCAGTGAGGGGGGGTCAGCCCGGTCACCCCTCCACTTT. This translates into CASSEGGSARSPLHF.

This chain connects TRBV11-2 to TRBJ2-7; perhaps TRBD1 as D (5 bases). V lost 1 base, J lost 7 bases, and 8 bases lay in between. The germline gives CDR1 SGHAT, CDR2 FQNNGV. This CDR3 spans 12 amino acids. CDR3 amino acids: CASSLASGEQYF. The CDR3 DNA reads TGTGCCAGCAGCTTAGCCTCAGGGGAGCAGTACTTC. The full variable domain, completed using reference TRBV11-2 and TRBJ2-7, is EAGVAQSPRYKIIEKRQSVAFWCNPISGHATLYWYQQILGQGPKLLIQFQNNGVVDDSQLPKDRFSAERLKGVDSTLKIQPAKLEDSAVYLCASSLASGEQYFGPGTRLTVT.

There are a few counts of this clone. This sequence joins TRBV5-6 and TRBJ2-1; 13 bases align to TRBD2. Per the germline V gene, CDR1 is SGHDT and CDR2 is YYEEEE. V shed 2 bases and J 4 bases; nucleotides not matched to a gene: 3. This CDR3 comprises 16 residues. In DNA form, the CDR3 reads TGTGCCAGCAGCTTTCCGACTAGCGGGGGGTACAATGAGCAGTTCTTC. It specifies CASSFPTSGGYNEQFF.

In its sample, this clone was seen a few times. The V and J genes are TRBV7-2 and TRBJ1-5; 8 positions agree with TRBD1. CDR3 size: 15 residues. Germline CDR1 reads SGHTA; CDR2 reads FQGNSA. V trimming: 5 bases; J trimming: 5 bases; junction bases outside the gene matches: 8. The CDR3 protein is CASSLHGQGDQPQHF. CDR3 sequence (DNA): TGTGCCAGCAGCCTTCACGGACAGGGTGATCAGCCCCAGCATTTT.

This clone was recorded a few times. The rearrangement uses TRBV10-3 and TRBJ1-1, with D unclear. Trimming left V 8 bases short and J 1 base short, with 11 bases between. The CDR3 sequence is 13 residues long. Germline V lookup: CDR1 ENHRY, CDR2 SYGVKD. CDR3 loop: CAILRTENTEAFF. The CDR3 DNA is TGTGCCATCCTCAGGACTGAGAACACTGAAGCTTTCTTT.

This rearrangement joins TRBV7-9 to TRBJ2-7; TRBD2 might be the D (5 bases). V was cut by 7 bases and J by 0 bases, with 10 bases left in between. The CDR3 contains 13 residues. Germline V CDR1 and CDR2: SEHNR, FQNEAQ (reference sequence). CDR3 sequence (DNA): TGTGCCAGCACCCTAGGGAGCTCCTACGAGCAGTACTTC. Protein sequence: CASTLGSSYEQYF.

The rearrangement links TRBV5-4 to TRBJ2-3; maybe TRBD1 (6 bases). The germline V and J ends were trimmed by 1 base and 0 bases, with 12 bases remaining between them. There are 16 residues in the CDR3. CDR1 is SGHNT and CDR2 is YYREEE in the germline V gene (reference sequence). The CDR3 loop is CASSLRRGASTDTQYF. The CDR3 DNA reads as TGTGCCAGCAGCTTGCGCAGGGGAGCTAGCACAGATACGCAGTATTTT.

V is TRBV4-3 and J is TRBJ2-1; 8 positions agree with TRBD2. The CDR3 is 13 residues long. Germline CDR1 reads LGHNA; CDR2 reads YSLEER. V shed 0 bases and J 13 bases; nucleotides not matched to a gene: 5. In DNA, the CDR3 is TGCGCCAGCAGCCAAGATCGGCGGGGGGCTCAGTTCTTC. Protein: CASSQDRRGAQFF.

This clone was counted between two and nine times. The genes are TRBV25-1 and TRBJ2-3, with 7 bases that match TRBD1. CDR1 is MGHDK, CDR2 SYGVNS, per germline. Losses at the gene ends were 8 bases for V and 0 bases for J; bases not matched to a gene: 11. The CDR3 sequence is 16 residues long. CDR3 sequence (DNA): TGTGCCAGCGCCTACTTCGGGACAGCTAGCACAGATACGCAGTATTTT. Translation gives CASAYFGTASTDTQYF.